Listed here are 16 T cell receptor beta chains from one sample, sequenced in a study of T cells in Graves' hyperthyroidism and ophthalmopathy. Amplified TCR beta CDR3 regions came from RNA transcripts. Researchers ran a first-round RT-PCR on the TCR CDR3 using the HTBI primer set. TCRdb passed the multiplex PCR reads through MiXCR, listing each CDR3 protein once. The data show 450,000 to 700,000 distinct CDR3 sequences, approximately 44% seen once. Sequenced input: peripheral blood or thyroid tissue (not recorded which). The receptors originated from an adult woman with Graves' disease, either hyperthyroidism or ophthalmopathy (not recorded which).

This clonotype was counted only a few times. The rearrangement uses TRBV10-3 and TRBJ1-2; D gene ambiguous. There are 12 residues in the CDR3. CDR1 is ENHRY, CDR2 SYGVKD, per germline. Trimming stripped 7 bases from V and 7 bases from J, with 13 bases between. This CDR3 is CAINEGGSGYTF. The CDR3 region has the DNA TGTGCCATCAACGAGGGAGGCAGTGGCTACACCTTC.

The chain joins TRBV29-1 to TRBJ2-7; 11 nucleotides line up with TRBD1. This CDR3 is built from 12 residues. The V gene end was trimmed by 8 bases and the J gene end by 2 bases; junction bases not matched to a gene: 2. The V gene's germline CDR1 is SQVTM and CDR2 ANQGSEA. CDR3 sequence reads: CSLGQGAYEQYF. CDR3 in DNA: TGCAGCTTGGGACAGGGGGCCTACGAGCAGTACTTC.

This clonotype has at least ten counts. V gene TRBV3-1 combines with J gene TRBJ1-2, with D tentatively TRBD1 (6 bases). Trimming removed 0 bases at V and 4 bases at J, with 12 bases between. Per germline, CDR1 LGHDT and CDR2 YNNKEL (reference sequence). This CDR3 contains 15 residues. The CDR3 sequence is CASSQEGARVYGYTF. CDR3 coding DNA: TGTGCCAGCAGCCAAGAGGGGGCCCGAGTCTATGGCTACACCTTC.

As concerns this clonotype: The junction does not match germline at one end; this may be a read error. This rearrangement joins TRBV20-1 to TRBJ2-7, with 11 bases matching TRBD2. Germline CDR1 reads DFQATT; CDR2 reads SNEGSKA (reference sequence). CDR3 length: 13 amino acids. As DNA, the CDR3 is TGCAGTTCTAGCGGGAGGCCCCCCCCCGAGCAGTACTTC. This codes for CSSSGRPPPEQYF.

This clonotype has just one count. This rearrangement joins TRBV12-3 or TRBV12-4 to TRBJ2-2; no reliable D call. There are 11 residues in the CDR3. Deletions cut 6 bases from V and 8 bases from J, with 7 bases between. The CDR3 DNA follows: TGTGCCAGCAGGCCGATAGGGGAGCTGTTTTTT. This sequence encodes CASRPIGELFF.

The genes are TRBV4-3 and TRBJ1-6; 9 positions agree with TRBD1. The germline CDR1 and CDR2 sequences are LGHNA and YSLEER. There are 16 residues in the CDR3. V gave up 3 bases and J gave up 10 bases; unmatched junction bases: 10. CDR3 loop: CASSHQGQGGNSPLHF. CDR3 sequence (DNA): TGCGCCAGCAGCCACCAGGGACAGGGAGGGAACTCACCCCTCCACTTT.

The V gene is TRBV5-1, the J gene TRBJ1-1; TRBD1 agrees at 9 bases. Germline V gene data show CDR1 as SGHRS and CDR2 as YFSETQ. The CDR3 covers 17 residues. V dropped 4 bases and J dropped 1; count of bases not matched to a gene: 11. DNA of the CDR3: TGCGCCAGCAGCACGACGGGACAGGGAATTTCGAACACTGAAGCTTTCTTT. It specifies CASSTTGQGISNTEAFF.

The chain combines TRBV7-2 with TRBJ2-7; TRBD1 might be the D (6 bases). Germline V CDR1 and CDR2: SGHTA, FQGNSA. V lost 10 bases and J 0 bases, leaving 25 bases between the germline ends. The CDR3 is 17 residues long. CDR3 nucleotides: TGTGCCACCACAGACAAGGGGGTGGGGACGTACTCCTACGAGCAGTACTTC. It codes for CATTDKGVGTYSYEQYF.

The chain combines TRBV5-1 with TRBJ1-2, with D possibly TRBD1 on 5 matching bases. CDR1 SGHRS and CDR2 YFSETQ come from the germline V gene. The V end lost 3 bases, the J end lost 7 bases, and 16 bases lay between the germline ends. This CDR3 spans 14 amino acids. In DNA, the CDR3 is TGCGCCAGCAGCTCCGGCACAGGTGGGCCTGGCTACACCTTC. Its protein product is CASSSGTGGPGYTF.

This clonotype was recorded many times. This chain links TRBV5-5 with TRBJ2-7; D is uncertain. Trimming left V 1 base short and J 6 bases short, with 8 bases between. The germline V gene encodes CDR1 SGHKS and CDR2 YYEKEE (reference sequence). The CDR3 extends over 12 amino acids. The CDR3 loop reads CASSLNLFEQYF. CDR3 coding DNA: TGTGCCAGCAGCTTGAACCTCTTCGAGCAGTACTTC.

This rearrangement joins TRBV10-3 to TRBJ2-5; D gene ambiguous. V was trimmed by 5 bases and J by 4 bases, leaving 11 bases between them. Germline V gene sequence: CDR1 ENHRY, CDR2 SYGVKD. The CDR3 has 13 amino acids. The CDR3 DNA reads TGTGCCATCAGTTCCGAGGAGAGAGAGACCCAGTACTTC. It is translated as CAISSEERETQYF.

Here the CDR3 DNA reads TGTGCCAGCAGCCGACGGGGGGACACTGAAGCTTTCTTT. It codes for CASSRRGDTEAFF. The chain is built from TRBV11-2 and TRBJ1-1; D is perhaps TRBD1 (5 bases). This CDR3 has 13 residues. V lost 5 bases and J lost 3, with 10 bases in between. The germline CDR1 and CDR2 sequences are SGHAT and FQNNGV.

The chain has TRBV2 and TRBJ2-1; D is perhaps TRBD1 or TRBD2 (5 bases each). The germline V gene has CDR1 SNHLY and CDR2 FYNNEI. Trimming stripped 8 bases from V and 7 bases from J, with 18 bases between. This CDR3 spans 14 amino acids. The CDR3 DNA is TGTGCCAGCTTGGCGGTACTGTGGGGGAATGAGCAGTTCTTC. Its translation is CASLAVLWGNEQFF. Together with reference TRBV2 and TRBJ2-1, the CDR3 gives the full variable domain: EPEVTQTPSHQVTQMGQEVILRCVPISNHLYFYWYRQILGQKVEFLVSFYNNEISEKSEIFDDQFSVERPDGSNFTLKIRSTKLEDSAMYFCASLAVLWGNEQFFGPGTRLTVL.

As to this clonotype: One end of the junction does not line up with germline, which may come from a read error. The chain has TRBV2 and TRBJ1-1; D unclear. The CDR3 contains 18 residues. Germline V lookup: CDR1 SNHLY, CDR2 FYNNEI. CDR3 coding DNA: TGTGCCAGCAGTGAAGGGGAGACTCTAGCGGGAGGGAGCACTGAAGCCTTCTTT. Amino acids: CASSEGETLAGGSTEAFF. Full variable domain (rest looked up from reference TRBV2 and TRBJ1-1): EPEVTQTPSHQVTQMGQEVILRCVPISNHLYFYWYRQILGQKVEFLVSFYNNEISEKSEIFDDQFSVERPDGSNFTLKIRSTKLEDSAMYFCASSEGETLAGGSTEAFFGQGTRLTVV.

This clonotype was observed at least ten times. CDR3 region: CASSTLSGLTGELFF. CDR3 DNA sequence: TGCGCCAGCAGCACCCTTTCGGGGCTTACCGGGGAGCTGTTTTTT. The chain employs TRBV5-1 and TRBJ2-2; D is possibly TRBD1 or TRBD2 (5 bases each). The CDR3 runs to 15 residues. The V gene's germline CDR1 is SGHRS and CDR2 YFSETQ. V was trimmed by 4 bases and J by 5 bases, leaving 15 bases between them.

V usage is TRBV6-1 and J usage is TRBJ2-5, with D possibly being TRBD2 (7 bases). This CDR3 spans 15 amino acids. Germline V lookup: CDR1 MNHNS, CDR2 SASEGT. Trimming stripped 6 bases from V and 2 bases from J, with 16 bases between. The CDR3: CASSSGEGVQETQYF. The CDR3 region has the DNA TGTGCCAGCAGCTCAGGGGAGGGGGTACAAGAGACCCAGTACTTC.